These 10 T cell receptor beta chains were all obtained from the same sample, sequenced in a study of Tregs in tolerant kidney transplant recipients. Mixed chimerism was transient after nonmyeloablative marrow transplants from related graft donors. Profiled with immunoSEQ multiplex PCR; TCRdb holds only in-frame clones, not every one. The table has 50,000 or so clones, about 92% seen once. Source: CD8+ T cells from blood (PBMCs), taken 12 months after the transplant. These TCRs come from a human patient who received a combined kidney and bone marrow transplant. These T cells may partly come from the graft donor.

The chain couples TRBV29-1 to TRBJ1-1, with D tentatively TRBD1 (5 bases). In germline, CDR1 is SQVTM, CDR2 ANQGSEA. The CDR3 extends over 14 amino acids. V lost 4 bases to trimming and J lost 3 bases, with 15 bases between them. The CDR3 nucleotides are TGCAGCGTTGTGAACAGGATGGGGCACACTGAAGCTTTCTTT. Translated: CSVVNRMGHTEAFF.

This clone was detected once. The chain couples TRBV19 to TRBJ2-1, with 11 bases identical to TRBD2. Losses at the gene ends were 4 bases for V and 8 bases for J; bases not matched to a gene: 7. CDR3 size: 15 residues. CDR1 and CDR2 (germline): LNHDA, SQIVND (reference sequence). The CDR3 DNA is TGTGCCAGTAGTACAATAGCGGGGGGGCCCGATGAGCAGTTCTTC. The encoded protein is CASSTIAGGPDEQFF.

The chain combines TRBV2 with TRBJ2-2, with 8 bases identical to TRBD1. The germline V gene has CDR1 SNHLY and CDR2 FYNNEI. This CDR3 has 14 residues. V gave up 4 bases and J gave up 6 bases; unmatched junction bases: 4. CDR3 coding DNA: TGTGCCAGCAGTGGGGACAGGAGCCCCGGGGAGCTGTTTTTT. Translated: CASSGDRSPGELFF.

J is TRBJ2-7 and V is TRBV5-5; possibly TRBD2 for D (5 bases). V lost 3 bases, J lost 2 bases, and 12 bases lay in between. The CDR3 has 14 residues. Germline CDR1 reads SGHKS; CDR2 reads YYEKEE (reference sequence). CDR3 nucleotide sequence: TGTGCCAGCAGCTGGACCTGGGGAGCCTACGAGCAGTACTTC. Translation: CASSWTWGAYEQYF.

The V gene is TRBV7-2, the J gene TRBJ2-3; 8 positions agree with TRBD2. After removal of 2 bases from V and 2 bases from J, the junction contained 6 bases not matched to a gene. CDR3 length: 16 residues. Germline V gene lookup returns CDR1 SGHTA and CDR2 FQGNSA. In DNA, the CDR3 is TGTGCCAGCAGCTTATTCGCGGGGGGCTTCACAGATACGCAGTATTTT. This codes for CASSLFAGGFTDTQYF.

A note on this clone: Distinct nucleotide sequences in the sample also encode this CDR3. The V and J genes are TRBV9 and TRBJ2-7; 7 bases are a match to TRBD1. The CDR3 length is 13 residues. V shed 3 bases, J shed 4 bases, and the junction held 4 bases outside the gene matches. From germline, CDR1 is SGDLS and CDR2 YYNGEE. In nucleotides, the CDR3 is TGTGCCAGCAGCGGACAGGGTTCATACGAGCAGTACTTC. Translation: CASSGQGSYEQYF.

This clone has only a few counts. The rearrangement joins TRBV7-6 to TRBJ1-1; no reliable D call. Trimming took 5 bases from V and 0 from J, leaving 10 bases between them. This CDR3 is 14 amino acids long. Germline V gene data show CDR1 as SGHVS and CDR2 as FNYEAQ. The CDR3 DNA sequence: TGTGCCAGCAGCCCGCAGCGTCTGAACACTGAAGCTTTCTTT. This codes for CASSPQRLNTEAFF.

About this clone: At one boundary the junction diverges from the germline segment, which might be a read error. The gene calls are TRBV5-6 and TRBJ1-2; 7 bases line up with TRBD1. Germline V gene lookup returns CDR1 SGHDT and CDR2 YYEEEE. The CDR3 extends over 15 amino acids. The CDR3, as DNA: TGTGCCAGCAGCGCCCGACAGGGTTCGCTCTATGGCTACGCCTTC. Residues: CASSARQGSLYGYAF.

The chain links TRBV28 to TRBJ2-3, with a weak D call TRBD2 (5 bases). The CDR3 length is 13 residues. Per germline, CDR1 MDHEN and CDR2 SYDVKM. The ends were cut back, 5 bases at V and 5 bases at J, with 11 bases in the middle. This CDR3 is CASSLARGDTQYF. The DNA of the CDR3 is TGTGCCAGCAGTCTGGCCCGGGGAGATACGCAGTATTTT.

The chain recombines TRBV6-1 with TRBJ2-1; D ambiguous. The length of the CDR3 is 16 residues. CDR1 MNHNS and CDR2 SASEGT come from the germline V gene. V dropped 3 bases and J dropped 0 bases, with 12 bases sitting between them. The CDR3 region has the DNA TGTGCCAGCAGTGACTACTTGACACCCTCCTACAATGAGCAGTTCTTC. Its translation: CASSDYLTPSYNEQFF.